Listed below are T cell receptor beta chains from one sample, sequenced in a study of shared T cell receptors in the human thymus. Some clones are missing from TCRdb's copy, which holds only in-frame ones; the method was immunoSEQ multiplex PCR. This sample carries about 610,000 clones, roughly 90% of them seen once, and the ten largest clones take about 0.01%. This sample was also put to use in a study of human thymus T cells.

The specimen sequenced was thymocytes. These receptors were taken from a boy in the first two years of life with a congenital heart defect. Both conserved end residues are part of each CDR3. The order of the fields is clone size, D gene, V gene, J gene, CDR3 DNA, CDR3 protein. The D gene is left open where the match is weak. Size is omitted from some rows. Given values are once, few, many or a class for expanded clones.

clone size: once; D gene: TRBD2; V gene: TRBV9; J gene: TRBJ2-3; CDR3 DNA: TGTGCCAGCAGCCCACGGACTAGCGGGAGGGCAGATACGCAGTATTTT; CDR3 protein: CASSPRTSGRADTQYF
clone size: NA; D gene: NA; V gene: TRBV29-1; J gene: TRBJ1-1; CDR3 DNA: TGCAGCACCAGAATCAGGGCCCCTTCGGGTACTGAAGCTTTCTTT; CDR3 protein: CSTRIRAPSGTEAFF
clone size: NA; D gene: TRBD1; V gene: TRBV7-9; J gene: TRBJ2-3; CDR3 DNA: TGTGCCAGCAGCTTAGCACCGAAACCGGGACAGGGGATACAAGTTCCGCAGTATTTT; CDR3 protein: CASSLAPKPGQGIQVPQYF
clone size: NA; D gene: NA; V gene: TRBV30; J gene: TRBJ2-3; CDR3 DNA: TGTGCCTGGAGTGACCCCATATCCGGAGATACGCAGTATTTT; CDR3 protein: CAWSDPISGDTQYF
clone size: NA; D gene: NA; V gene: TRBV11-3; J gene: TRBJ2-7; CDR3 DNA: TGTGCCAGCAACTCCCGGGGGGCAGAACTCAACTTC; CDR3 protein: CASNSRGAELNF
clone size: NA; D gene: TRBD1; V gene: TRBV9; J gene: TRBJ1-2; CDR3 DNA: TGTGCCAGCAGCGTGGGACAGGGGGCCTATGGCTACACCTTC; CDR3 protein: CASSVGQGAYGYTF
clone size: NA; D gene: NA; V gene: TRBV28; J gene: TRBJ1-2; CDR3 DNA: TGTGCCAGCAGGGGCGGTGAGGGCTATGGCTACACCTTC; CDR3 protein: CASRGGEGYGYTF
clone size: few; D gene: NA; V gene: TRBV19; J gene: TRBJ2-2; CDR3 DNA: TGTGCCAGTAGTATCGGGAGAGGTTCCGGGGAGCTGTTTTTT; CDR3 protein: CASSIGRGSGELFF
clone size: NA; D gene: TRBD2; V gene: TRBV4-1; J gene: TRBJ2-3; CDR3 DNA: TGCGCCAGCAGCCAAGAGCCCGGGCGGGAGGGGTCAGATACGCAGTATTTT; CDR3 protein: CASSQEPGREGSDTQYF
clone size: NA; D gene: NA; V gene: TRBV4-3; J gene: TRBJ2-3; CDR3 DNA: TGCGCCAGCAGCCGAGAAGACGGAAATGGCGGAGGGGGCGGCACAGATACGCAGTATTTT; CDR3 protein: CASSREDGNGGGGGTDTQYF
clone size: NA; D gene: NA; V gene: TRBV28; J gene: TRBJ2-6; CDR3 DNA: TGTGCCAGCAGCGCCTCTTCTCTGGGCACTGGGGCCAACGTCCTGACTTTC; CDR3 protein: CASSASSLGTGANVLTF
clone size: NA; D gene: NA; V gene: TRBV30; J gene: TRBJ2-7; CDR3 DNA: TGTGCCTGGGTGGGACACCGGGACACCGAGCAGTACTTC; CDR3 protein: CAWVGHRDTEQYF
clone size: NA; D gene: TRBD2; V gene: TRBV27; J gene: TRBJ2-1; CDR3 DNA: TGTGCCAGCGGGGGGGAACTAGCTAATGAGCAGTTCTTC; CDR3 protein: CASGGELANEQFF
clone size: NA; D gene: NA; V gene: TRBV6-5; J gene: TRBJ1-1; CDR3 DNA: TGTGCCAGCAGGGGGCAGGGCATGAACACTGAAGCTTTCTTT; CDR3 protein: CASRGQGMNTEAFF
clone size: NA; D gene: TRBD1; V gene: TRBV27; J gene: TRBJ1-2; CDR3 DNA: TGTGCCAGCAGTTCACAGGGGGCTAACCATGGCTACACCTTC; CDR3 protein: CASSSQGANHGYTF
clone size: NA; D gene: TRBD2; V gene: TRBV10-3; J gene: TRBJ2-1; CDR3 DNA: TGTGCCATCAGTGAGTCATGGCAGGAACGAACCCGAGCGGGAGGTCATGAGCAGTTCTTC; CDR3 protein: CAISESWQERTRAGGHEQFF
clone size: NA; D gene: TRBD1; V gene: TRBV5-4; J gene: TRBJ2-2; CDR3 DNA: TGTGCCAGCAGTTCAGACAGGGAATCATCCGGCGGGGAGCTGTTTTTT; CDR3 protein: CASSSDRESSGGELFF
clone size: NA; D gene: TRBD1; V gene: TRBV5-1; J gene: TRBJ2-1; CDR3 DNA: TGCGCCAGCAGTTCCGGACAGGGGAACAATGAGCAGTTCTTC; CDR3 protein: CASSSGQGNNEQFF
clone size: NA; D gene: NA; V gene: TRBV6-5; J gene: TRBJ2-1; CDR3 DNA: TGTGCCAGCAGGTTCGGGACTCTGAGGTTCTTC; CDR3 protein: CASRFGTLRFF
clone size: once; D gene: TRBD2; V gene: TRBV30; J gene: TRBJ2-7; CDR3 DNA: TGTGCCTGGAGTCCGACTAGCGCGACCTACGAGCAGTACTTC; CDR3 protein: CAWSPTSATYEQYF
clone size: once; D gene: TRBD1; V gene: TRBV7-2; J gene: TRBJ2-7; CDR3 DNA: TGTGCCAGCAGCTTTTCGACAGGGGGCAGCTACGAGCAGTACTTC; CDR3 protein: CASSFSTGGSYEQYF
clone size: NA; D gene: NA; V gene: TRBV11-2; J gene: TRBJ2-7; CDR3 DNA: TGTGCCAGCAGCGTGAGAGGGCCCGCCTACGAGCAGTACTTC; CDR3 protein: CASSVRGPAYEQYF
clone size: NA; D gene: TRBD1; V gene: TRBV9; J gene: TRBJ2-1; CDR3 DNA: TGTGCCAGCAGCCCCCGGTCCCGGGACAGGGAAGCAAGGGTCTACAATGAGCAGTTCTTC; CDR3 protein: CASSPRSRDREARVYNEQFF